This T cell receptor (beta chain) was sequenced for a study of T cells in Graves' hyperthyroidism and ophthalmopathy (dated 2019 in TCRdb). About the full investigation: Peripheral blood was collected at initial diagnosis, before any treatment. To identify distinguishing TCR V-J signatures, a discovery cohort of roughly 100 patients was used, comprising 43 with Graves' ophthalmopathy and 57 with stable Graves' hyperthyroidism. Prospective prediction of ophthalmopathy was tested in an independent validation cohort of under 20 hyperthyroidism patients and approximately 17 patients who later progressed to ophthalmopathy. For training and testing, the 95 to 100 patients in the discovery cohort were randomly divided in a 7:3 ratio. The study also compared thyroid tissue and blood T-cell repertoires from 6 or 7 Graves' hyperthyroidism patients. After sampling, hyperthyroidism patients received methimazole starting at 30 mg daily, and ophthalmopathy patients received high-dose intravenous methylprednisolone. According to the paper, TCR Vbeta CDR3 sequencing was carried out on 135 peripheral blood samples, which came from fewer than 50 ophthalmopathy, around 75 hyperthyroidism and 17 progressor patients. The full study reports these points: Blood samples also contained most of the expanded thyroid clonotypes (frequency above 0.001), which suggests that blood repertoires may reflect thyroid immune responses. In validation, progression to ophthalmopathy was predicted by the model with nearly 71% sensitivity and approximately 78% specificity, a median of about 6 months before onset. No statistical method was used to set the sample size in advance, and investigators knew the group allocation. A 13 V-J signature model separated ophthalmopathy from stable hyperthyroidism, with 87.88% sensitivity and about 81% specificity in cross-validation and 80%/75% in testing.

The CDR3 runs 15 amino acids, cysteine and phenylalanine included. CDR3 DNA is the only sequence kept; it has 45 bases, read in frame from the first base. CDR1 is given as MGHRA and CDR2 as YSYEKL, both from the germline V gene. V and J are truncated by 3 bases and 2 bases respectively, leaving an intervening sequence of 14 bases. Ophthalmopathy patients had moderately to severely active disease, with a Clinical Activity Score of 3 or more, a NOSPECS grade of 4 or more, and a disease duration of less than 3 months. Patients with uncontrolled infections, other autoimmune diseases, pregnancy or lactation were excluded. Diagnoses relied on clinical symptoms, serum thyroxine and TRAb, thyroid ultrasound and orbital computed tomography. PBMCs were isolated from about 9 ml of fresh peripheral blood by Ficoll-Paque density gradient centrifugation. Total RNA was extracted using Trizol reagent, and RNA quality was assessed on an Agilent 2100 Bioanalyzer.

The TCR beta CDR3 regions were amplified from RNA transcripts. For the first round of RT-PCR on the TCR CDR3, the HTBI primer set was used together with the Qiagen OneStep RT-PCR kit. A second multiplex PCR round built the libraries, followed by size selection and purification. Sequencing of the libraries was done on an Illumina HiSeq2000 using paired-end 100 bp reads. Per the source publication's procedure: SOAPnuke was used to process the raw data, with reads discarded if the reads contained adapters or uncalled bases, had a mean Phred below 15, or lacked an exact constant-primer or identifier match. COPE v1.2.5 was used to merge the high-quality paired reads, and each unique nucleotide sequence was defined as a clonotype. MiTCR v1.1 was used to align clonotypes to the IMGT TRBV, TRBD and TRBJ reference segments. The analysis was restricted to V-J combinations with a frequency above 0.0001, which together covered approximately 99% of the repertoires. The TCS score was defined as the ratio of F50 (clonal expansion) to E x V (chaos), calculated using BLOSUM62-based TCRdist between CDR3 peptides within each V-J. Welch's t-statistics and random forest reduced roughly 500 V-J features to around 14, which were used in a naive Bayes classifier (R e1071). TCRdb cleaned the public reads at Q25 with fastp, built clones with MiXCR and kept in-frame beta chains. Entries are consolidated by CDR3 protein sequence, retaining the most common genes and DNA. The V and J calls come from TCRdb's annotation, not from the publication. This sample is represented by some 500,000 distinct CDR3 sequences; more than 15% of them were singletons. 25% to 35% of the sample goes to the ten largest clones.

This clonotype occurred a few times. Its antigen remains undetermined. The input lacks base qualities; no much larger clone sits a single base away. The source of this sequence is a woman aged 25 to 39 with Graves' ophthalmopathy. The sequenced material came from blood. The chain links TRBV4-1 with TRBJ2-7; the D gene is perhaps TRBD2, from 6 matching bases. The CDR3 protein: CASSQLEGPPYEQYF. In nucleotide form, the sequence is TGCGCCAGCAGCCAGCTGGAGGGGCCCCCCTACGAGCAGTACTTC.